This T cell receptor beta chain was sequenced during a study of blood T cell repertoires in COVID-19. Some clones are missing from TCRdb's copy, which holds only in-frame ones; the method was immunoSEQ multiplex PCR. This sample has more than 35,000 clones, with 88% found just once. Germline CDR1 and CDR2: SQVTM and ANQGSEA. The CDR3 totals 14 residues. Trimming took 3 bases from V and 1 from J; bases not matched to a gene: 5. This clone was recorded only once. The sample taken for sequencing was peripheral blood. The clonotype was recovered from a man aged 70-80 years with active COVID-19. The chain joins TRBV29-1 to TRBJ2-7; 8 bases fit TRBD2. CDR3 nucleotides: TGCAGCGTTGAGTCGGGGGGGCCGTCCTACGAGCAGTACTTC. This encodes CSVESGGPSYEQYF.